This note documents a single T cell receptor beta chain sequence. Its specificity is unknown. This sample was included in a study of lymphopenia after photon versus proton radiotherapy. From germline, CDR1 is LNHDA and CDR2 SQIVND (reference sequence). This CDR3 spans 13 amino acids. Trimming took 6 bases from V and 3 from J, leaving 11 bases between them. The study, taken as a whole, reports: Better survival with proton therapy was suggested as possible, not demonstrated. Photon-treated patients lost naive T cells and TCR diversity; proton-treated stayed stable. Post-nadir TCR diversity decline inversely tracked overall survival among those who died. After lymphocyte nadir, photon-treated repertoires showed oligoclonal expansion, especially CD8+ Temra.

TCRdb keeps only in-frame clones here, not all; method: immunoSEQ multiplex PCR. The table records roughly 45,000 clones, over 75% of them present only once. The specimen comprised peripheral blood, sampled from a patient treated with photon-based radiotherapy. This TCR was sampled from a man aged 35 to 55 with gastric cancer. V usage is TRBV19 and J usage is TRBJ1-1, with a weak D call TRBD1 (6 bases). This CDR3 reads CASSSTGYTEAFF. The CDR3 nucleotides read TGTGCCAGTAGCTCAACAGGGTACACTGAAGCTTTCTTT.